This entry lists 32 T cell receptor beta chains sequenced from one sample in a study of T-cell reconstitution after alpha-beta-depleted transplantation in children. Preparation of the TCRbeta library was carried out with unique molecular identifiers. Each CDR3 protein is one row after TCRdb ran MiXCR on the PCR reads. The table includes around 300,000 distinct CDR3 sequences, around 25% detected once. The sequencing used PBMCs, mostly from graft donor cells, collected 180 days after TCRalphabeta/CD19-depleted stem cell transplant. The receptors derive from a male patient younger than 18 who had a stem cell transplant for acute lymphoblastic leukemia, so the T cells may come from the graft donor.

This chain uses TRBV10-3 with TRBJ2-5; the match to TRBD1 covers 9 bases. The V gene's germline CDR1 is ENHRY and CDR2 SYGVKD. V lost 6 bases, J lost 4 bases, and 6 bases stayed unmatched. The CDR3 loop spans 14 amino acids. The DNA of the CDR3 is TGTGCCATCAGCGGACAGGGGTATCGAGAGACCCAGTACTTC. It specifies CAISGQGYRETQYF.

This chain connects TRBV7-6 to TRBJ2-5, with unresolved D. The CDR3 consists of 16 residues. Germline V gene lookup returns CDR1 SGHVS and CDR2 FNYEAQ. Deletions cut 0 bases from V and 1 base from J, with 12 bases between. Written as DNA, the CDR3 is TGTGCCAGCAGCTTAGCTGGATTCGGGCCCCAAGAGACCCAGTACTTC. Protein: CASSLAGFGPQETQYF.

This clonotype was counted between two and nine times. This chain links TRBV3-1 with TRBJ2-4; either TRBD1 or TRBD2 may fit D (5 bases each). Deletions cut 5 bases from V and 3 bases from J, with 14 bases between. CDR1 is LGHDT and CDR2 is YNNKEL in the germline V gene (reference sequence). The CDR3 is 15 residues long. CDR3 bases: TGTGCCAGCAGCTTATGGAGAGGGGACAAAAACATTCAGTACTTC. Protein: CASSLWRGDKNIQYF.

There are a few counts of this clonotype. The rearrangement uses TRBV7-6 and TRBJ2-1; 7 bases align to TRBD1. Germline assignment: CDR1 SGHVS and CDR2 FNYEAQ. CDR3 length: 17 residues. The J segment lost 1 base and the V segment lost 5 bases, leaving 11 bases of the junction unmatched. The CDR3 nucleotides are TGTGCCAGCAGCCCTTCCCGACAGGGTAGTTCCTACAATGAGCAGTTCTTC. Encoded protein: CASSPSRQGSSYNEQFF.

This chain connects TRBV5-1 to TRBJ2-7, with TRBD2 matching 9 bases. J lost 6 bases, V lost 0 bases, and 7 bases had no gene match. CDR1 and CDR2 from the germline V gene are SGHRS and YFSETQ. The CDR3 sequence is 15 residues long. DNA for the CDR3: TGCGCCAGCAGCTTGGGGAGCGGGAGGAAGATCGAGCAGTACTTC. As protein: CASSLGSGRKIEQYF.

This clonotype turned up a few times. This chain links TRBV6-1 with TRBJ2-7, with TRBD2 matching 10 bases. The junction had 9 bases not matched to a gene; V was cut back by 6 bases and J by 1 base. The CDR3 totals 16 residues. Germline loops: CDR1 MNHNS, CDR2 SASEGT. CDR3 DNA sequence: TGTGCCAGCAGGACTCTAGCGGGAGAGTGGTCCTACGAGCAGTACTTC. Residues: CASRTLAGEWSYEQYF.

This chain uses TRBV11-1 with TRBJ2-7; 10 bases line up with TRBD2. Losses at the gene ends were 2 bases for V and 6 bases for J; bases not matched to a gene: 7. Germline values: CDR1 SGHAT, CDR2 FQDESV (reference sequence). The CDR3 runs to 15 residues. The CDR3 loop reads CASSLSRSGRLEQYF. Here the CDR3 DNA reads TGTGCCAGCAGCTTATCACGTAGCGGGAGGCTCGAGCAGTACTTC.

This clonotype was picked up a small number of times. CDR3 loop: CASSVVGTWGKETQYF. DNA of the CDR3: TGTGCCAGCAGCGTAGTCGGGACCTGGGGGAAAGAGACCCAGTACTTC. The rearrangement joins TRBV9 to TRBJ2-5, with D perhaps being TRBD1 or TRBD2 (5 bases each). This CDR3 region has 16 residues. Germline V CDR1 and CDR2: SGDLS, YYNGEE. With 0 bases removed from V and 3 bases from J, the gap between germline ends came to 15 bases.

This clonotype appeared a few times. The V call is TRBV9, the J call TRBJ1-6; 7 positions match TRBD1. The CDR3 is made up of 16 amino acids. The V gene end was trimmed by 3 bases and the J gene end by 0 bases; junction bases not matched to a gene: 3. CDR1 and CDR2 from the germline V gene are SGDLS and YYNGEE. The CDR3 nucleotides are TGTGCCAGCAGCGAGACAGGGAGCTCCTATAATTCACCCCTCCACTTT. Residues: CASSETGSSYNSPLHF.

The CDR3 bases are TGTGCCAGCAGCTTAGCGCGGGGTTTCCGGAGTAACGAGCAGTACTTC. Translation gives CASSLARGFRSNEQYF. The V and J genes are TRBV7-2 and TRBJ2-7, with D tentatively TRBD2 (6 bases). CDR1 and CDR2 (germline): SGHTA, FQGNSA. The CDR3 consists of 16 residues. V lost 0 bases to trimming and J lost 5 bases, with 17 bases between them.

The chain employs TRBV7-6 and TRBJ2-1; D not resolved. Trimming cost V 5 bases and J 2 bases, with 10 bases left between them. CDR1 is SGHVS, CDR2 FNYEAQ, per germline. This CDR3 comprises 14 residues. CDR3 bases: TGTGCCAGCAGCCCCCCAAACGCCTACAATGAGCAGTTCTTC. It translates to CASSPPNAYNEQFF.

V usage is TRBV11-1 and J usage is TRBJ2-1; TRBD2 might be the D (7 bases). The CDR3 runs 18 residues. The germline CDR1 and CDR2 sequences are SGHAT and FQDESV (reference sequence). V lost 5 bases to trimming and J lost 7 bases, with 27 bases between them. CDR3 nucleotide sequence: TGTGCCAGCAGCGTGTCCCGCCGGGGGAGGGGGTTAAGGAATGAGCAGTTCTTC. Its protein is CASSVSRRGRGLRNEQFF.

This clonotype was seen more than once but under ten times. The chain employs TRBV9 and TRBJ1-2; the D is unclear. The germline gives CDR1 SGDLS, CDR2 YYNGEE. V shed 0 bases and J shed 6 bases, with 12 bases lying between them. This CDR3 is 14 amino acids long. This CDR3 reads CASSVDRGLDGYTF. The CDR3 nucleotides are TGTGCCAGCAGCGTAGATCGGGGTTTGGATGGCTACACCTTC. Looking up the rest from reference TRBV9 and TRBJ1-2 gives the full variable domain: DSGVTQTPKHLITATGQRVTLRCSPRSGDLSVYWYQQSLDQGLQFLIQYYNGEERAKGNILERFSAQQFPDLHSELNLSSLELGDSALYFCASSVDRGLDGYTFGSGTRLTVV.

This clonotype was found a few times. The chain carries TRBV5-1 and TRBJ2-2, with a weak D call TRBD2 (8 bases). CDR3 length equals 19 residues. V was shortened by 7 bases and J by 1 base, with 26 bases between the two germline ends. The germline V gene has CDR1 SGHRS and CDR2 YFSETQ. The DNA of the CDR3 is TGCGCCAGCTCGGGACAGACCGGCGGGAGGATATGGAACACCGGGGAGCTGTTTTTT. Encoded protein: CASSGQTGGRIWNTGELFF.

The V and J genes are TRBV9 and TRBJ2-3; 14 nucleotides align to TRBD2. The CDR3 is 17 residues long. V was pared by 3 bases and J by 5 bases, with 8 bases of the junction left unmatched. Germline loops: CDR1 SGDLS, CDR2 YYNGEE. CDR3 in amino acids: CASSARLAGGPVDTQYF. The CDR3 nucleotides read TGTGCCAGCAGCGCCAGACTAGCGGGAGGGCCGGTAGATACGCAGTATTTT.

The chain has TRBV9 and TRBJ1-6; D gene unclear. V lost 3 bases and J lost 10, with 8 bases in between. CDR3 length: 12 amino acids. Germline lookup yields CDR1 SGDLS and CDR2 YYNGEE. For the CDR3, the DNA is TGTGCCAGCAGCGCAACGGCATCACCCCTCCACTTT. Translation: CASSATASPLHF.

The sample holds a few counts of this clonotype. The V gene is TRBV20-1, the J gene TRBJ2-7; TRBD1 agrees at 8 bases. The CDR3 runs 14 residues. The V and J ends lost 4 bases and 5 bases, in that order; junction bases with no gene match: 10. Per the germline V gene, CDR1 is DFQATT and CDR2 is SNEGSKA (reference sequence). The CDR3 here is CSATSGQVLDEQYF. The CDR3 DNA sequence: TGCAGTGCTACATCGGGACAGGTGCTCGACGAGCAGTACTTC.

Points on this clonotype: One end of the junction varies from germline; a read error may be responsible. This chain connects TRBV29-1 to TRBJ2-1; 9 bases line up with TRBD2. The CDR3 length is 15 residues. In germline, CDR1 is SQVTM, CDR2 ANQGSEA. The CDR3: CSVQDSGGPDNEQFF. The CDR3 DNA reads TGCAGCGTTCAAGATAGCGGGGGCCCGGACAATGAGCAGTTCTTC.

This clonotype was counted between two and nine times. V usage is TRBV7-2 and J usage is TRBJ2-5, with TRBD2 as a possible D gene (5 bases). The CDR3 has 16 amino acids. V lost 1 base and J 1 base, leaving 13 bases between the germline ends. CDR1 is SGHTA, CDR2 FQGNSA, per germline. The DNA for the CDR3 is TGTGCCAGCAGCTTAGACCTATACCGGGGCCAAGAGACCCAGTACTTC. Its protein product is CASSLDLYRGQETQYF. Full variable domain (outside the CDR3, taken from reference TRBV7-2 and TRBJ2-5): GAGVSQSPSNKVTEKGKDVELRCDPISGHTALYWYRQSLGQGLEFLIYFQGNSAPDKSGLPSDRFSAERTGGSVSTLTIQRTQQEDSAVYLCASSLDLYRGQETQYFGPGTRLLVL.

V is TRBV6-1 and J is TRBJ2-7; D could derive from TRBD1 or TRBD2 (5 bases each). Germline V lookup: CDR1 MNHNS, CDR2 SASEGT. This CDR3 is built from 13 residues. V lost 6 bases and J 3 bases, leaving 12 bases between the germline ends. For the CDR3, the DNA is TGTGCCAGCAGGCCCTCGGGGCACTACGAGCAGTACTTC. Translation: CASRPSGHYEQYF.

The chain recombines TRBV7-9 with TRBJ2-1, with TRBD2 as a possible D gene (5 bases). Looked up from germline, CDR1 is SEHNR and CDR2 is FQNEAQ (reference sequence). This CDR3 is built from 16 residues. The V and J ends lost 4 bases and 1 base respectively, with 14 bases between them. The CDR3 reads CASSSSQRRSYNEQFF. The CDR3 coding sequence is TGTGCCAGCAGCTCGTCTCAACGGAGGTCCTACAATGAGCAGTTCTTC.

The rearrangement uses TRBV7-3 and TRBJ2-1; D remains ambiguous. Looked up from germline, CDR1 is SGHTA and CDR2 is FQGTGA. Trimming took off 3 bases at V and 8 bases at J, with 11 bases between the two ends. The CDR3 consists of 13 residues. The DNA of the CDR3 is TGTGCCAGCAGCTTGGGCGGATTGGATGAGCAGTTCTTC. It translates to CASSLGGLDEQFF.

The genes are TRBV12-3 or TRBV12-4 and TRBJ2-5; D is possibly TRBD1 (7 bases). Trimming stripped 8 bases from V and 5 bases from J, with 21 bases between. There are 15 residues in the CDR3. The CDR3 here is CASARRGQGRETQYF. In nucleotides, the CDR3 is TGTGCCAGCGCTAGGAGGGGGCAGGGGAGGGAGACCCAGTACTTC.

The sample holds a few counts of this clonotype. The J gene is TRBJ2-6, the V gene TRBV29-1, with D hard to call. With 5 bases removed from V and 0 bases from J, the gap between germline ends came to 8 bases. CDR3 size: 14 residues. Germline V CDR1 and CDR2: SQVTM, ANQGSEA. CDR3 amino acids: CSVLHSSGANVLTF. The CDR3 DNA follows: TGCAGCGTTCTTCATAGCTCTGGGGCCAACGTCCTGACTTTC.

The chain couples TRBV20-1 to TRBJ2-2; TRBD2 matches at 10 bases. CDR3 length equals 16 residues. V trimming: 0 bases; J trimming: 4 bases; junction bases outside the gene matches: 5. Per the germline V gene, CDR1 is DFQATT and CDR2 is SNEGSKA (reference sequence). For the CDR3, the DNA is TGCAGTGCTAGAGATTCGCTAGCGGGAGTCACCGGGGAGCTGTTTTTT. As protein: CSARDSLAGVTGELFF.

The genes are TRBV5-4 and TRBJ2-1, with a possible D match to TRBD2 (7 bases). This CDR3 contains 15 residues. In germline, CDR1 is SGHNT, CDR2 YYREEE (reference sequence). V gave up 5 bases and J gave up 8 bases, with 20 bases separating them. The CDR3 bases are TGTGCCAGCAGACCGACTAGCTCAGGGGCCTATGAGCAGTTCTTC. Protein: CASRPTSSGAYEQFF.

This sequence joins TRBV7-2 and TRBJ2-1, with TRBD1 matching over 8 bases. The ends lost 5 bases at V and 6 bases at J; junction bases unmatched: 9. Germline V gene sequence: CDR1 SGHTA, CDR2 FQGNSA. The CDR3 has 15 residues. This chain's CDR3 is CASSRRDRLVNEQFF. CDR3 DNA sequence: TGTGCCAGCAGCCGCCGGGACAGGCTAGTCAATGAGCAGTTCTTC.

This clonotype was counted only a few times. The chain links TRBV5-4 to TRBJ2-5; D remains ambiguous. V was trimmed by 1 base and J by 9 bases, leaving 22 bases between them. Germline CDR1 SGHNT, CDR2 YYREEE (reference sequence). This CDR3 has 16 amino acids. The CDR3 DNA is TGTGCCAGCAGCTTGTCGAGCCTGGGAAAGGGAAGGGCCCAGTACTTC. Protein sequence: CASSLSSLGKGRAQYF.

V usage is TRBV12-3 or TRBV12-4 and J usage is TRBJ2-5; D not certain. The CDR3 is 11 residues long. The CDR3 DNA reads TGTGCTTGCCGGCGCCAAGAGACCCAGTACTTC. Residues: CACRRQETQYF.

A word on this clonotype: A read error may account for a junction end that differs from germline. The chain links TRBV12-3 or TRBV12-4 to TRBJ2-1, with 9 bases aligning to TRBD2. The CDR3 spans 18 residues. In DNA form, the CDR3 reads TGTACCAGCAGTTTAGCACGGTGGACTAGCGACTCCTACAATGAGCAGTTCTTC. As protein: CTSSLARWTSDSYNEQFF.

This clonotype was seen only a few times. The J gene is TRBJ1-3, the V gene TRBV20-1; maybe TRBD1 (5 bases). Trimming took 0 bases from V and 15 from J, leaving 12 bases between them. Per the germline V gene, CDR1 is DFQATT and CDR2 is SNEGSKA (reference sequence). The CDR3 totals 11 residues. For the CDR3, the DNA is TGCAGTGCTAGAGATGGGGCAATCCCATATTTT. This sequence encodes CSARDGAIPYF.

The chain uses TRBV28 and TRBJ2-3; D gene uncertain. V lost 5 bases to trimming and J lost 2 bases, with 5 bases between them. Germline CDR1 reads MDHEN; CDR2 reads SYDVKM. The CDR3 loop spans 12 amino acids. Written as DNA, the CDR3 is TGTGCCAGCAGTGCACACACAGATACGCAGTATTTT. Translating it yields CASSAHTDTQYF. Together with reference TRBV28 and TRBJ2-3, the CDR3 gives the full variable domain: DVKVTQSSRYLVKRTGEKVFLECVQDMDHENMFWYRQDPGLGLRLIYFSYDVKMKEKGDIPEGYSVSREKKERFSLILESASTNQTSMYLCASSAHTDTQYFGPGTRLTVL.